The 7 T cell receptor beta chains below come from one sample, sequenced in a study of shared clonotypes between healthy human individuals. Sequencing was performed with immunoSEQ multiplex PCR; in TCRdb, only in-frame clones are kept and a portion is missing. The sample records a few hundred thousand clones, approximately 79% being singletons. The sequenced sample was memory CD4+ T cells sorted from blood. Noted subset: CD45RA-negative fraction. The receptors stem from a young man in good health.

The J gene is TRBJ2-1, the V gene TRBV2; 10 nucleotides agree with TRBD2. This CDR3 is 14 amino acids long. V shed 7 bases, J shed 6 bases, and the junction held 6 bases outside the gene matches. From germline, CDR1 is SNHLY and CDR2 FYNNEI. The CDR3 spells CASKEREGLNEQFF. DNA for the CDR3: TGTGCCAGCAAGGAGCGGGAGGGCCTCAATGAGCAGTTCTTC.

This clone was counted a few times. The V and J genes are TRBV19 and TRBJ2-1; TRBD2 matches at 10 bases. The CDR3 spans 15 residues. V gave up 5 bases and J gave up 15 bases; unmatched junction bases: 16. Germline CDR1 and CDR2: LNHDA and SQIVND (reference sequence). This CDR3 reads CASSPDPTSGTPGFF. The CDR3 nucleotides read TGTGCCAGTAGTCCAGATCCAACTAGCGGGACCCCGGGGTTCTTC.

The gene calls are TRBV11-2 and TRBJ2-3, with a weak D call TRBD1 (5 bases). This CDR3 is 12 amino acids long. Trimming removed 5 bases from V and 10 bases from J, with 13 bases in between. Germline V gene data show CDR1 as SGHAT and CDR2 as FQNNGV. Here the CDR3 reads CASSLVQGSQYF. Written as DNA, the CDR3 is TGTGCCAGCAGCCTGGTCCAGGGTTCGCAGTATTTT.

V is TRBV2 and J is TRBJ1-1; TRBD1 is a possible D gene (5 bases). Germline V gives CDR1 SNHLY, CDR2 FYNNEI. Between the trimmed V and J ends, which lost 7 bases and 0 bases, there was a span of 21 bases. The CDR3 covers 17 residues. In DNA form, the CDR3 reads TGTGCCAGCATCAACCCCGGGGCGGGCAGCATGAACACTGAAGCTTTCTTT. This gives the protein CASINPGAGSMNTEAFF.

J is TRBJ2-7 and V is TRBV7-2, with 7 bases matching TRBD1. In germline, CDR1 is SGHTA, CDR2 FQGNSA. Trimming removed 2 bases from V and 3 bases from J; junction bases left unmatched: 4. The CDR3 totals 14 residues. CDR3 sequence reads: CASSLRQGDYEQYF. DNA of the CDR3: TGTGCCAGCAGCTTAAGACAGGGAGACTACGAGCAGTACTTC.

The rearrangement links TRBV14 to TRBJ2-1; TRBD2 might be the D (6 bases). Trimming pared 0 bases from V and 0 bases from J, leaving 15 bases between. Germline loops: CDR1 SGHDN, CDR2 FVKESK. The CDR3 has 18 amino acids. The CDR3 is CASSQEGGPWSSYNEQFF. Written as DNA, the CDR3 is TGTGCCAGCAGCCAAGAGGGAGGCCCGTGGTCCTCCTACAATGAGCAGTTCTTC.

The chain recombines TRBV6-5 with TRBJ2-1; 7 bases align to TRBD1. Germline values: CDR1 MNHEY, CDR2 SVGAGI. The CDR3 totals 16 residues. J was trimmed by 4 bases and V by 0 bases; bases with no gene match: 6. In DNA form, the CDR3 reads TGTGCCAGCAGTTACTCCCAGGGGGTATGGTACAATGAGCAGTTCTTC. The encoded protein is CASSYSQGVWYNEQFF.